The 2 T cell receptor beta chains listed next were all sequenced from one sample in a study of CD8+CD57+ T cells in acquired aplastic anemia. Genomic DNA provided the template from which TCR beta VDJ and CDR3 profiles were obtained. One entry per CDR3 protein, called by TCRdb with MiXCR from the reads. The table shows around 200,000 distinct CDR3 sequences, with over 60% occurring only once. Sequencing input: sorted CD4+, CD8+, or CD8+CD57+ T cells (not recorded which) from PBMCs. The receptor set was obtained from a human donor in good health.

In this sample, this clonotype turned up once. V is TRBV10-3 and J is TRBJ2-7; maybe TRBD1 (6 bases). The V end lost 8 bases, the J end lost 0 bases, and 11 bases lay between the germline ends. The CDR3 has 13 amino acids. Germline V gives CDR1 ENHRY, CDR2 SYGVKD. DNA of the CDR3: TGTGCCATCCTAACAGGGTACTCCTACGAGCAGTACTTC. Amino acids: CAILTGYSYEQYF.

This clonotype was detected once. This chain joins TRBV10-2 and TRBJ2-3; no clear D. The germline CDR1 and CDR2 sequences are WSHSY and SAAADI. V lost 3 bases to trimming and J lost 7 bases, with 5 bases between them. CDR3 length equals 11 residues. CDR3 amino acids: CASSDPYTQYF. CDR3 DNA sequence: TGCGCCAGCAGTGACCCCTATACGCAGTATTTT.